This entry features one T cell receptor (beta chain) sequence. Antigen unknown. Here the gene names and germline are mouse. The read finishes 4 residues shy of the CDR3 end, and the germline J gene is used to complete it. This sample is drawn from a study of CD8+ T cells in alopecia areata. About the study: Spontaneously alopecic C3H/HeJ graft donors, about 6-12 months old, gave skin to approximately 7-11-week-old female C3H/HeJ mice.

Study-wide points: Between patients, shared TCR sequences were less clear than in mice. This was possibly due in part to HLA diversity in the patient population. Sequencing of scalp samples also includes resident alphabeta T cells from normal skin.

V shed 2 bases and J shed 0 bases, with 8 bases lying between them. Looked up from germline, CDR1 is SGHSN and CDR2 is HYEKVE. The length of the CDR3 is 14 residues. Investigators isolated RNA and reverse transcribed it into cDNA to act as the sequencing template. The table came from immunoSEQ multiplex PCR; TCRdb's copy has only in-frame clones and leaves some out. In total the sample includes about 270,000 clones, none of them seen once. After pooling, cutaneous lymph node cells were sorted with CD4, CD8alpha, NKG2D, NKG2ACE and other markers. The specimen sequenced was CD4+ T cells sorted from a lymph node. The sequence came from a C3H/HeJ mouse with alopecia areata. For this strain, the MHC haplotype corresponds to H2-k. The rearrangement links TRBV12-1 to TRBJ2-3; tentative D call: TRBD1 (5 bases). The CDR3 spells CASSQGISAETLYF. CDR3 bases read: TGTGCCAGCTCTCAGGGGATTAGTGCAGAA.